Below, 31 T cell receptor beta chains from the same sample are listed, as sequenced in a study of cytomegalovirus exposure and HLA in healthy donors. Repertoires were generated with immunoSEQ multiplex PCR, while TCRdb's copy carries only in-frame clones and drops some. This sample yields fewer than 250,000 clones, of which more than 75% are seen a single time; less than 3% belongs to the top ten. The sample comprised PBMCs. The receptors derive from a man younger than 35 in good health and CMV-seronegative.

The V and J genes are TRBV6-5 and TRBJ1-4; TRBD1 is a possible D gene (5 bases). The CDR3 contains 14 residues. Per the germline V gene, CDR1 is MNHEY and CDR2 is SVGAGI. Trimming removed 5 bases at V and 8 bases at J, with 15 bases between. The DNA of the CDR3 is TGTGCCAGCAGTAACGGGGGGGTTCAGGAAAAACTGTTTTTT. Its protein product is CASSNGGVQEKLFF.

The chain carries TRBV11-3 and TRBJ2-5, with 10 positions matching TRBD2. Germline V gene sequence: CDR1 SGHNT, CDR2 YENEEA. The length of the CDR3 is 16 residues. V lost 1 base, J lost 5 bases, and 7 bases stayed unmatched. CDR3 DNA: TGTGCCAGCAGCTTAGGGAGCGGGAGGGACACCGAGACCCAGTACTTC. It is translated as CASSLGSGRDTETQYF.

The V gene is TRBV5-6, the J gene TRBJ1-1; the D gene is possibly TRBD1 (6 bases). Germline-derived CDR1 and CDR2 are SGHDT and YYEEEE. This CDR3 is 17 amino acids long. V was trimmed by 4 bases and J by 1 base, leaving 20 bases between them. CDR3 sequence: CASSTTGGGDRNTEAFF. For the CDR3, the DNA is TGTGCCAGCAGCACCACCGGGGGGGGCGACAGGAACACTGAAGCTTTCTTT.

The chain is built from TRBV27 and TRBJ1-5; D may be TRBD1 (6 bases). V was shortened by 4 bases and J by 2 bases, with 9 bases between the two germline ends. Germline assignment: CDR1 MNHEY and CDR2 SMNVEV (reference sequence). The CDR3 has 14 amino acids. The CDR3 is CASSSAGGNQPQHF. DNA of the CDR3: TGTGCCAGCAGTTCAGCAGGGGGCAATCAGCCCCAGCATTTT.

CDR3 in DNA: TGTGCCATCAGTGAGTCGTCGACCCCGGGTTACGAGCAGTACTTC. Its translation is CAISESSTPGYEQYF. The chain combines TRBV10-3 with TRBJ2-7; D gene ambiguous. The ends were cut back, 0 bases at V and 4 bases at J, with 13 bases in the middle. Germline V gene data show CDR1 as ENHRY and CDR2 as SYGVKD. The CDR3 consists of 15 residues.

This clone has only one observation. V usage is TRBV4-1 and J usage is TRBJ2-7; TRBD1 aligns across 10 bases. The length of the CDR3 is 13 residues. Germline CDR1 MGHRA, CDR2 YSYEKL. V gave up 6 bases and J gave up 6 bases; unmatched junction bases: 5. The CDR3 loop is CASRGQGIGEQYF. CDR3 DNA: TGCGCCAGCAGGGGACAGGGGATTGGCGAGCAGTACTTC.

V is TRBV6-1 and J is TRBJ1-1, with 10 bases lining up with TRBD1. V shed 8 bases and J 4 bases; nucleotides not matched to a gene: 10. In germline, CDR1 is MNHNS, CDR2 SASEGT. The length of the CDR3 is 15 residues. CDR3: CASAPLGQGTTEAFF. The CDR3 nucleotides read TGTGCCAGCGCCCCCCTGGGACAGGGGACCACTGAAGCTTTCTTT.

This clone was counted once. The chain is built from TRBV9 and TRBJ1-4; D not certain. The CDR3 covers 14 residues. Germline lookup yields CDR1 SGDLS and CDR2 YYNGEE. V was shortened by 7 bases and J by 8 bases, with 18 bases between the two germline ends. This CDR3 reads CASSPMFGEEKLFF. In nucleotides, the CDR3 is TGTGCCAGCTCCCCTATGTTTGGGGAGGAAAAACTGTTTTTT. The full variable domain, with the rest looked up from reference TRBV9 and TRBJ1-4, is DSGVTQTPKHLITATGQRVTLRCSPRSGDLSVYWYQQSLDQGLQFLIQYYNGEERAKGNILERFSAQQFPDLHSELNLSSLELGDSALYFCASSPMFGEEKLFFGSGTQLSVL.

This rearrangement joins TRBV18 to TRBJ2-5, with 10 nucleotides matching TRBD1. With 6 bases clipped from V and 3 bases from J, the junction kept 10 bases outside the gene matches. Looked up from germline, CDR1 is KGHSH and CDR2 is LQKENI. The CDR3 covers 16 residues. CDR3 residues: CASSPSGQGDKETQYF. The CDR3 DNA sequence: TGTGCCAGCTCGCCCTCCGGACAGGGGGACAAAGAGACCCAGTACTTC.

The gene calls are TRBV28 and TRBJ2-7, with 10 bases matching TRBD2. V shed 3 bases and J 0 bases; nucleotides not matched to a gene: 8. Germline-derived CDR1 and CDR2 are MDHEN and SYDVKM. CDR3 length equals 17 residues. The CDR3 region is CASSFPLEREGSYEQYF. The CDR3 DNA is TGTGCCAGCAGTTTCCCCCTCGAGCGGGAGGGCTCCTACGAGCAGTACTTC.

The V gene is TRBV6-4, the J gene TRBJ2-1, with 8 bases that match TRBD1. The CDR3 consists of 17 residues. CDR1 is MRHNA, CDR2 SNTAGT, per germline. J gave up 0 bases and V 5 bases, and 9 bases lay outside the gene matches. CDR3 DNA sequence: TGTGCCAGCAGTCAAGGGACAGGAACCAGCTCCTACAATGAGCAGTTCTTC. Translating gives CASSQGTGTSSYNEQFF.

The chain carries TRBV15 and TRBJ2-2; D possibly corresponds to TRBD1 (5 bases). The germline CDR1 and CDR2 sequences are LNHNV and YYDKDF (reference sequence). The CDR3 loop spans 15 amino acids. With 0 bases removed from V and 5 bases from J, the gap between germline ends came to 10 bases. CDR3 sequence reads: CATSRDRQPTGELFF. CDR3 nucleotides: TGTGCCACCAGCAGAGATCGACAGCCAACCGGGGAGCTGTTTTTT. Using reference TRBV15 and TRBJ2-2 for the parts outside the CDR3, the full variable domain is DAMVIQNPRYQVTQFGKPVTLSCSQTLNHNVMYWYQQKSSQAPKLLFHYYDKDFNNEADTPDNFQSRRPNTSFCFLDIRSPGLGDTAMYLCATSRDRQPTGELFFGEGSRLTVL.

The sample holds one count of this clone. The genes are TRBV5-1 and TRBJ2-1, with TRBD2 identical over 9 bases. CDR1 is SGHRS, CDR2 YFSETQ, per germline. The CDR3 loop spans 16 amino acids. V lost 0 bases to trimming and J lost 8 bases; unmatched junction nucleotides: 9. In DNA, the CDR3 is TGCGCCAGCAGCTTGGCGGTGCTAGCGGGATACGATGAGCAGTTCTTC. It codes for CASSLAVLAGYDEQFF. The variable domain in full, completed from reference TRBV5-1 and TRBJ2-1, reads KAGVTQTPRYLIKTRGQQVTLSCSPISGHRSVSWYQQTPGQGLQFLFEYFSETQRNKGNFPGRFSGRQFSNSRSEMNVSTLELGDSALYLCASSLAVLAGYDEQFFGPGTRLTVL.

The CDR3 region is CAGSQGTDTQYF. In DNA, the CDR3 is TGTGCCGGCTCCCAGGGAACAGATACGCAGTATTTT. The chain is built from TRBV7-8 and TRBJ2-3; maybe TRBD1 (5 bases). Per germline, CDR1 SGHVS and CDR2 FQNEAQ. CDR3 length: 12 amino acids. Trimming cost V 11 bases and J 3 bases, with 12 bases left between them. Supplemented by reference TRBV7-8 and TRBJ2-3, the full variable domain reads GAGVSQSPRYKVAKRGQDVALRCDPISGHVSLFWYQQALGQGPEFLTYFQNEAQLDKSGLPSDRFFAERPEGSVSTLKIQRTQQEDSAVYLCAGSQGTDTQYFGPGTRLTVL.

V gene TRBV19 combines with J gene TRBJ2-1, with TRBD2 matching 11 bases. The junction had 3 bases not matched to a gene; V was cut back by 4 bases and J by 1 base. Germline lookup yields CDR1 LNHDA and CDR2 SQIVND (reference sequence). The CDR3 length is 16 residues. The CDR3 is CASSKLAGGSYNEQFF. CDR3 nucleotide sequence: TGTGCCAGTAGTAAGCTAGCGGGAGGTTCCTACAATGAGCAGTTCTTC. Variable domain in full (rest from reference TRBV19 and TRBJ2-1): DGGITQSPKYLFRKEGQNVTLSCEQNLNHDAMYWYRQDPGQGLRLIYYSQIVNDFQKGDIAEGYSVSREKKESFPLTVTSAQKNPTAFYLCASSKLAGGSYNEQFFGPGTRLTVL.

This chain joins TRBV2 and TRBJ2-3; 9 bases line up with TRBD2. The CDR3 is 16 amino acids. V shed 2 bases and J 6 bases; nucleotides not matched to a gene: 9. Germline V CDR1 and CDR2: SNHLY, FYNNEI. CDR3 protein: CASSERSRREGDTQYF. The CDR3 DNA follows: TGTGCCAGCAGTGAAAGATCGAGGCGGGAGGGGGATACGCAGTATTTT.

This chain connects TRBV2 to TRBJ2-3, with D perhaps matching TRBD1 (6 bases). V was pared by 8 bases and J by 6 bases, with 18 bases between. This CDR3 has 14 residues. Germline V gives CDR1 SNHLY, CDR2 FYNNEI. The CDR3 sequence is CASANNRVTDTQYF. The CDR3 DNA reads as TGTGCCAGCGCGAACAACAGGGTTACCGATACGCAGTATTTT. Full variable domain (remainder filled in from reference TRBV2 and TRBJ2-3): EPEVTQTPSHQVTQMGQEVILRCVPISNHLYFYWYRQILGQKVEFLVSFYNNEISEKSEIFDDQFSVERPDGSNFTLKIRSTKLEDSAMYFCASANNRVTDTQYFGPGTRLTVL.

The V call is TRBV6-5, the J call TRBJ1-5, with 7 positions matching TRBD1. J gave up 4 bases and V 7 bases, and 10 bases lay outside the gene matches. Germline V gene lookup returns CDR1 MNHEY and CDR2 SVGAGI. The CDR3 runs 15 residues. The CDR3 loop reads CASKLGQEGNQPQHF. The CDR3 DNA sequence: TGTGCCAGCAAACTAGGACAGGAGGGGAATCAGCCCCAGCATTTT.

V usage is TRBV25-1 and J usage is TRBJ2-3, with unresolved D. Germline CDR1 reads MGHDK; CDR2 reads SYGVNS. V gave up 7 bases and J gave up 1 base, with 6 bases separating them. The CDR3 runs 12 residues. CDR3 in DNA: TGTGCCAGCACGTCTGGCACAGATACGCAGTATTTT. This gives the protein CASTSGTDTQYF.

The rearrangement joins TRBV10-3 to TRBJ2-7; 12 bases match TRBD1. Germline values: CDR1 ENHRY, CDR2 SYGVKD. The CDR3 is made up of 16 amino acids. V lost 0 bases, J lost 6 bases, and 6 bases stayed unmatched. The CDR3 sequence: CAISESRDRGRFEQYF. As DNA, the CDR3 is TGTGCCATCAGTGAGTCGCGGGACAGGGGGCGGTTCGAGCAGTACTTC.

The CDR3 spells CASSLMDWREQYF. In nucleotides, the CDR3 is TGTGCCAGCAGCTTAATGGACTGGCGCGAGCAGTACTTC. The chain employs TRBV11-2 and TRBJ2-7, with D tentatively TRBD2 (5 bases). V was cut by 2 bases and J by 6 bases, with 11 bases left in between. Germline V lookup: CDR1 SGHAT, CDR2 FQNNGV. This CDR3 has 13 amino acids.

The V and J genes are TRBV10-3 and TRBJ1-1, with TRBD1 as a possible D gene (6 bases). Germline CDR1 and CDR2: ENHRY and SYGVKD. Trimming shortened V by 7 bases and J by 0 bases, and 12 bases separated the two germline ends. CDR3 length equals 14 residues. For the CDR3, the DNA is TGTGCCATCAAATACAGGGACATGAACACTGAAGCTTTCTTT. It is translated as CAIKYRDMNTEAFF.

In its sample, this clone was seen once. The V and J genes are TRBV9 and TRBJ2-1; D is unclear. With 4 bases removed from V and 9 bases from J, the gap between germline ends came to 11 bases. From germline, CDR1 is SGDLS and CDR2 YYNGEE. The CDR3 is made up of 12 amino acids. Here the CDR3 reads CASSPRLGEQFF. The CDR3 DNA sequence: TGTGCCAGCAGCCCCCGACTCGGTGAGCAGTTCTTC.

The rearrangement links TRBV7-2 to TRBJ2-5; weak D call: TRBD2 (6 bases). Per germline, CDR1 SGHTA and CDR2 FQGNSA. This CDR3 has 16 amino acids. Trimming took 9 bases from V and 5 from J, leaving 25 bases between them. The CDR3 nucleotides read TGTGCCAGTCAATCCCATTCGGGGGTTATTCGGGAGACCCAGTACTTC. Amino acid sequence: CASQSHSGVIRETQYF.

The chain uses TRBV10-3 and TRBJ2-7; TRBD1 is a possible D gene (5 bases). Between the trimmed V and J ends, which lost 6 bases and 0 bases, there was a span of 15 bases. Germline-derived CDR1 and CDR2 are ENHRY and SYGVKD. The CDR3 has 15 residues. The CDR3 protein is CAIRGSDTSSYEQYF. The CDR3 DNA reads TGTGCCATCAGGGGTTCGGACACCAGCTCCTACGAGCAGTACTTC.

The chain recombines TRBV30 with TRBJ2-1, with D perhaps TRBD2 (6 bases). Germline V gives CDR1 GTSNPN, CDR2 SVGIG (reference sequence). Trimming removed 5 bases from V and 5 bases from J, with 19 bases in between. CDR3 size: 15 residues. CDR3 residues: CAWGLPRTGNNEQFF. The CDR3 DNA reads TGTGCCTGGGGACTACCCCGGACTGGAAACAATGAGCAGTTCTTC.

This chain joins TRBV30 and TRBJ2-1; 7 positions match TRBD2. The germline CDR1 and CDR2 sequences are GTSNPN and SVGIG (reference sequence). The CDR3 is 16 amino acids. V lost 0 bases and J lost 10; bases outside the gene matches: 15. The DNA of the CDR3 is TGTGCCTGGAGTGTACCGTCCGCGACAGCGGGACCCGAGCAGTTCTTC. It codes for CAWSVPSATAGPEQFF.

In its sample, this clone was seen once. The CDR3 reads CASSLVGRHSSYNEQFF. CDR3 in DNA: TGTGCCAGCAGCTTAGTGGGGAGACACAGCTCCTACAATGAGCAGTTCTTC. The V and J genes are TRBV7-9 and TRBJ2-1; maybe TRBD2 (5 bases). Germline V gene lookup returns CDR1 SEHNR and CDR2 FQNEAQ (reference sequence). Trimming removed 1 base from V and 0 bases from J, with 13 bases in between. CDR3 length: 17 amino acids.

This clone came up a few times. This rearrangement joins TRBV6-5 to TRBJ2-5; 7 nucleotides align to TRBD2. This CDR3 region has 14 residues. Germline V gene sequence: CDR1 MNHEY, CDR2 SVGAGI. J was trimmed by 1 base and V by 10 bases; bases with no gene match: 9. CDR3 sequence reads: CATLAGTTQETQYF. The DNA of the CDR3 is TGTGCCACCTTGGCCGGGACTACCCAAGAGACCCAGTACTTC.

J is TRBJ2-7 and V is TRBV27, with a possible D match to TRBD1 (5 bases). The germline CDR1 and CDR2 sequences are MNHEY and SMNVEV (reference sequence). The CDR3 sequence is 15 residues long. The V end lost 2 bases, the J end lost 0 bases, and 11 bases lay between the germline ends. CDR3 region: CASSLRGSASYEQYF. The DNA for the CDR3 is TGTGCCAGCAGTTTAAGGGGCAGTGCCTCCTACGAGCAGTACTTC.

CDR3 protein: CASSQDWENGYTF. DNA for the CDR3: TGCGCCAGCAGCCAAGATTGGGAGAATGGCTACACCTTC. This chain links TRBV4-1 with TRBJ1-2; no definite D call. Germline CDR1 is MGHRA and CDR2 is YSYEKL. Trimming removed 0 bases at V and 6 bases at J, with 8 bases between. The CDR3 sequence is 13 residues long.